The 8 T cell receptor beta chains in this list originate from one sample, sequenced in a study of T cell changes during pregnancy in multiple sclerosis. Clones were sequenced by immunoSEQ multiplex PCR, and TCRdb holds only the in-frame ones, with some missing. The repertoire holds about 8,500 clones, with nearly 90% as singletons. Sequencing was performed on CD8+ T cells from peripheral blood mononuclear cells, taken in the first trimester of pregnancy. All receptors come from a female donor in good health, enrolled as a control in a pregnancy study.

This chain joins TRBV7-2 and TRBJ2-2, with 13 bases matching TRBD2. Per the germline V gene, CDR1 is SGHTA and CDR2 is FQGNSA. The CDR3 contains 16 residues. J lost 6 bases, V lost 5 bases, and 6 bases had no gene match. CDR3 loop: CASSRRTSGRAGELFF. DNA of the CDR3: TGTGCCAGCAGCCGCCGCACTAGCGGGAGGGCCGGGGAGCTGTTTTTT.

The chain carries TRBV7-2 and TRBJ1-1; 7 nucleotides line up with TRBD1. With 5 bases clipped from V and 2 bases from J, the junction kept 5 bases outside the gene matches. CDR1 is SGHTA and CDR2 is FQGNSA in the germline V gene. The CDR3 sequence is 14 residues long. The CDR3 spells CASSTPGGNTEAFF. The CDR3 nucleotides are TGTGCCAGCAGCACCCCAGGGGGTAACACTGAAGCTTTCTTT.

The chain has TRBV15 and TRBJ1-5; D is perhaps TRBD1 (6 bases). CDR1 LNHNV and CDR2 YYDKDF come from the germline V gene (reference sequence). The CDR3 totals 15 residues. Trimming cost V 5 bases and J 2 bases, with 13 bases left between them. CDR3 amino acids: CATSGRNRGNQPQHF. In DNA, the CDR3 is TGTGCCACCAGCGGAAGAAACAGGGGCAATCAGCCCCAGCATTTT. The variable domain in full, completed from reference TRBV15 and TRBJ1-5, reads DAMVIQNPRYQVTQFGKPVTLSCSQTLNHNVMYWYQQKSSQAPKLLFHYYDKDFNNEADTPDNFQSRRPNTSFCFLDIRSPGLGDTAMYLCATSGRNRGNQPQHFGDGTRLSIL.

This rearrangement joins TRBV5-4 to TRBJ2-7; the D gene is possibly TRBD1 (6 bases). This CDR3 contains 13 residues. V dropped 1 base and J dropped 2 bases, with 7 bases sitting between them. CDR1 is SGHNT, CDR2 YYREEE, per germline (reference sequence). CDR3 sequence reads: CASSLRGTYEQYF. CDR3 coding DNA: TGTGCCAGCAGCTTGAGGGGGACCTACGAGCAGTACTTC.

The rearrangement joins TRBV5-6 to TRBJ2-5, with 10 bases matching TRBD1. CDR1 SGHDT and CDR2 YYEEEE come from the germline V gene. V was clipped by 2 bases and J by 3 bases; unmatched bases: 1. The CDR3 is 14 amino acids. Here the CDR3 DNA reads TGTGCCAGCAGCTTAGGGACAGGGGAAGAGACCCAGTACTTC. Its protein is CASSLGTGEETQYF.

This chain uses TRBV6-6 with TRBJ2-5; possible D gene TRBD2, 5 bases. Germline V CDR1 and CDR2: MNHNY, SVGAGI (reference sequence). This CDR3 is built from 14 residues. The V gene lost 6 bases and the J gene lost 1 base, with 12 bases spanning the gap. CDR3 protein: CASRPRGIQETQYF. CDR3 sequence (DNA): TGTGCCAGCAGGCCACGGGGAATCCAAGAGACCCAGTACTTC.

The chain couples TRBV2 to TRBJ2-7; a possible D gene is TRBD1 (5 bases). Trimming removed 3 bases at V and 3 bases at J, with 12 bases between. Germline lookup yields CDR1 SNHLY and CDR2 FYNNEI. This CDR3 is built from 14 residues. CDR3 DNA: TGTGCCAGCAGTGACCGGACACGGCTCTACGAGCAGTACTTC. This codes for CASSDRTRLYEQYF.

The chain uses TRBV7-9 and TRBJ2-5; D ambiguous. The CDR3 runs to 15 residues. Germline V CDR1 and CDR2: SEHNR, FQNEAQ (reference sequence). The V end lost 5 bases, the J end lost 1 base, and 14 bases lay between the germline ends. The CDR3 is CASSDPGVRQETQYF. In DNA, the CDR3 is TGTGCCAGCAGCGACCCAGGTGTGCGCCAAGAGACCCAGTACTTC. The whole variable domain, remainder taken from reference TRBV7-9 and TRBJ2-5, is DTGVSQNPRHKITKRGQNVTFRCDPISEHNRLYWYRQTLGQGPEFLTYFQNEAQLEKSRLLSDRFSAERPKGSFSTLEIQRTEQGDSAMYLCASSDPGVRQETQYFGPGTRLLVL.